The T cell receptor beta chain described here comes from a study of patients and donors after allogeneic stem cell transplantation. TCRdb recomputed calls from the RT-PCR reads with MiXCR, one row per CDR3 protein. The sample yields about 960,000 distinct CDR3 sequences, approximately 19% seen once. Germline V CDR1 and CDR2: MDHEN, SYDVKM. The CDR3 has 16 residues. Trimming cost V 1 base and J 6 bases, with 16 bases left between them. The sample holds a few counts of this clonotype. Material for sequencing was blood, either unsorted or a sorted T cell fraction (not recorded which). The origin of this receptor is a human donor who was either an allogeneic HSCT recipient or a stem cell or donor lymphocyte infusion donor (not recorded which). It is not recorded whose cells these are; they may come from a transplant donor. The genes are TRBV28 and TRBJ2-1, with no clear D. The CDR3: CASSLFFGTRGNEQFF. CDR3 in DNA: TGTGCCAGCAGTTTATTCTTCGGCACTCGCGGCAATGAGCAGTTCTTC.